Listed here are 15 T cell receptor beta chains from one sample, sequenced in a study of cytomegalovirus exposure and HLA in healthy donors. The PCR employed 60 Vbeta primers together with 13 Jbeta primers. This table comes from immunoSEQ multiplex PCR, and its TCRdb copy is limited to in-frame clones, with some not included. This sample contains about 50,000 clones. The sequenced sample consisted of PBMCs. These receptor sequences come from a woman aged 40 to 49 in good health and CMV-seronegative.

The rearrangement joins TRBV9 to TRBJ1-4; D remains ambiguous. The germline gives CDR1 SGDLS, CDR2 YYNGEE. V lost 2 bases and J lost 6, with 17 bases in between. This CDR3 contains 16 residues. CDR3 DNA: TGTGCCAGCAGCGTTTCCCCCAGGTATTGGGATGAAAAACTGTTTTTT. This gives the protein CASSVSPRYWDEKLFF.

The chain uses TRBV7-2 and TRBJ2-7; a weak D match, TRBD2 (6 bases). CDR3 length: 16 amino acids. Trimming shortened V by 4 bases and J by 1 base, and 17 bases separated the two germline ends. Germline V lookup: CDR1 SGHTA, CDR2 FQGNSA. DNA of the CDR3: TGTGCCAGCAGCTCCTGGCCTCGCGGGAAGTCCTACGAGCAGTACTTC. Protein product: CASSSWPRGKSYEQYF.

This chain joins TRBV28 and TRBJ2-7; D is unresolved. The CDR3 extends over 13 amino acids. The germline V gene encodes CDR1 MDHEN and CDR2 SYDVKM. V was trimmed by 5 bases and J by 3 bases, leaving 11 bases between them. CDR3 in DNA: TGTGCCAGCAGTCCTCCGAGGAACTACGAGCAGTACTTC. Translated: CASSPPRNYEQYF.

The DNA for the CDR3 is TGCGCCAGCAGCTTGGTTGCAGGGGAGAACAATGAGCAGTTCTTC. Protein product: CASSLVAGENNEQFF. The chain employs TRBV5-1 and TRBJ2-1; D is perhaps TRBD1 (6 bases). The germline V gene has CDR1 SGHRS and CDR2 YFSETQ. Trimming cost V 0 bases and J 5 bases, with 12 bases left between them. This CDR3 spans 15 amino acids.

The chain links TRBV19 to TRBJ1-5, with TRBD1 matching over 10 bases. In germline, CDR1 is LNHDA, CDR2 SQIVND (reference sequence). J lost 5 bases, V lost 1 base, and 5 bases had no gene match. This CDR3 region has 16 residues. CDR3 bases: TGTGCCAGTAGTATAGTCTGGGGACAGGGGCATCAGCCCCAGCATTTT. Amino acid sequence: CASSIVWGQGHQPQHF.

This sequence joins TRBV30 and TRBJ2-2, with TRBD2 matching over 9 bases. The CDR3 is 14 residues long. V gave up 5 bases and J gave up 5 bases; unmatched junction bases: 6. Germline-derived CDR1 and CDR2 are GTSNPN and SVGIG (reference sequence). The CDR3 loop is CAWCSGRGTGELFF. The CDR3 DNA sequence: TGTGCCTGGTGTAGCGGGAGAGGGACCGGGGAGCTGTTTTTT.

This rearrangement joins TRBV19 to TRBJ1-1; 7 bases are shared with TRBD1. The V and J ends lost 8 bases and 7 bases, in that order; junction bases with no gene match: 19. Germline V lookup: CDR1 LNHDA, CDR2 SQIVND (reference sequence). This CDR3 spans 16 amino acids. CDR3 nucleotides: TGTGCCAGTCGCCTTTTAGGGGGCGATCCCTCCCTTGAAGCTTTCTTT. The encoded protein is CASRLLGGDPSLEAFF.

The rearrangement uses TRBV2 and TRBJ2-5; D not resolved. This CDR3 has 11 residues. V was trimmed by 1 base and J by 9 bases, leaving 6 bases between them. Germline CDR1 and CDR2: SNHLY and FYNNEI. The CDR3: CASSEGLPQYF. In nucleotides, the CDR3 is TGTGCCAGCAGTGAAGGTCTACCCCAGTACTTC.

V usage is TRBV2 and J usage is TRBJ1-4; 7 bases align to TRBD1. CDR1 is SNHLY, CDR2 FYNNEI, per germline. There are 16 residues in the CDR3. V lost 4 bases, J lost 4 bases, and 9 bases stayed unmatched. CDR3 amino acids: CASSAIHRGFNEKLFF. For the CDR3, the DNA is TGTGCCAGCAGTGCGATACACAGGGGTTTTAATGAAAAACTGTTTTTT.

The rearrangement uses TRBV9 and TRBJ2-7, with 9 bases lining up with TRBD1. The germline gives CDR1 SGDLS, CDR2 YYNGEE. The CDR3 totals 17 residues. V gave up 0 bases and J gave up 5 bases; unmatched junction bases: 12. The CDR3 here is CASSVAQGGTGWDEQYF. The CDR3 bases are TGTGCCAGCAGCGTAGCCCAGGGGGGGACAGGGTGGGACGAGCAGTACTTC. The complete variable domain, with remaining parts taken from reference TRBV9 and TRBJ2-7, reads DSGVTQTPKHLITATGQRVTLRCSPRSGDLSVYWYQQSLDQGLQFLIQYYNGEERAKGNILERFSAQQFPDLHSELNLSSLELGDSALYFCASSVAQGGTGWDEQYFGPGTRLTVT.

The chain links TRBV9 to TRBJ1-5; maybe TRBD1 (5 bases). Trimming cost V 0 bases and J 3 bases, with 10 bases left between them. This CDR3 comprises 15 residues. The germline CDR1 and CDR2 sequences are SGDLS and YYNGEE. CDR3 in DNA: TGTGCCAGCAGCGTAGAGGGAGGGGCCAATCAGCCCCAGCATTTT. Translated, it gives CASSVEGGANQPQHF.

The chain has TRBV9 and TRBJ2-1; 8 bases are a match to TRBD2. This CDR3 is built from 17 residues. Germline V lookup: CDR1 SGDLS, CDR2 YYNGEE. Germline trimming cut 3 bases from V and 0 bases from J; bases unmatched to any gene: 8. The CDR3 region has the DNA TGTGCCAGCAGCGCGGGATTAGCGGGAAGCTCCTACAATGAGCAGTTCTTC. This translates into CASSAGLAGSSYNEQFF.

The gene calls are TRBV4-1 and TRBJ1-1, with D unresolved. V was shortened by 4 bases and J by 1 base, with 10 bases between the two germline ends. CDR1 is MGHRA and CDR2 is YSYEKL in the germline V gene. CDR3 length: 14 residues. The CDR3 sequence: CASSRPQKNTEAFF. The CDR3 DNA follows: TGCGCCAGCAGCCGCCCCCAGAAGAACACTGAAGCTTTCTTT.

V is TRBV4-1 and J is TRBJ1-5; D ambiguous. CDR3 length: 15 amino acids. V was trimmed by 1 base and J by 4 bases, leaving 11 bases between them. CDR1 MGHRA and CDR2 YSYEKL come from the germline V gene. The CDR3 is CASSQVPGENQPQHF. The CDR3 bases are TGCGCCAGCAGCCAAGTTCCAGGCGAAAATCAGCCCCAGCATTTT.

The chain carries TRBV6-1 and TRBJ2-7, with 9 positions matching TRBD1. V gave up 4 bases and J gave up 6 bases; unmatched junction bases: 7. The length of the CDR3 is 14 residues. Germline-derived CDR1 and CDR2 are MNHNS and SASEGT. This CDR3 reads CASSGRDRAFEQYF. The CDR3 DNA is TGTGCCAGCAGTGGCCGGGACAGGGCATTCGAGCAGTACTTC.